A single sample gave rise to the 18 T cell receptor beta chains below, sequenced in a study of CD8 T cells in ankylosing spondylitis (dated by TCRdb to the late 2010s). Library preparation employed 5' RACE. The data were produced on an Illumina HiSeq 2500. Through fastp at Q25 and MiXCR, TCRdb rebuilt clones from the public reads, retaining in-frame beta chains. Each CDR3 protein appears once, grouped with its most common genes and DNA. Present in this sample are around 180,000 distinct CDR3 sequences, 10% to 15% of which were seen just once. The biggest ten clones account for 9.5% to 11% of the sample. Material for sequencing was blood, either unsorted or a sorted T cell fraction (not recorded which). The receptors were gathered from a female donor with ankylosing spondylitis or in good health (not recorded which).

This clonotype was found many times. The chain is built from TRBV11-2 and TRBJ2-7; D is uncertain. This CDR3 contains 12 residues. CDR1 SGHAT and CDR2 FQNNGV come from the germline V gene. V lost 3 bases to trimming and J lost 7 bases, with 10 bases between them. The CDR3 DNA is TGTGCCAGCAGCTTCTTTTTCCGGGAGCAGTACTTC. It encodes CASSFFFREQYF.

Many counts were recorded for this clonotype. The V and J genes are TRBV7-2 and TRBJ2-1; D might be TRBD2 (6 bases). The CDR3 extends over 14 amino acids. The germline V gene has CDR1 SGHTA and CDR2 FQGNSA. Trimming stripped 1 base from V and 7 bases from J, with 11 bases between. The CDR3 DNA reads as TGTGCCAGCAGCTTAGTATGGGAGGTTAATGAGCAGTTCTTC. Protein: CASSLVWEVNEQFF.

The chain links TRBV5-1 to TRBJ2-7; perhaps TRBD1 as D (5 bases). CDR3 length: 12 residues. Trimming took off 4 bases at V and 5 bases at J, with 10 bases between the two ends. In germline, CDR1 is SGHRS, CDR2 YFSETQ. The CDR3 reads CASSVEGDEQYF. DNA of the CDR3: TGCGCCAGCAGCGTTGAAGGGGACGAGCAGTACTTC.

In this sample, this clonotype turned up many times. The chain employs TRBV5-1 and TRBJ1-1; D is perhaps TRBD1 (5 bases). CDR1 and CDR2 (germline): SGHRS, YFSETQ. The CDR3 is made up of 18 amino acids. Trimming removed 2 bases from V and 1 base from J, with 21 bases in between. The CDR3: CASSLSGLVRGGNTEAFF. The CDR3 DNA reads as TGCGCCAGCAGCTTATCGGGCCTGGTTAGGGGTGGGAACACTGAAGCTTTCTTT.

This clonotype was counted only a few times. This chain's CDR3 is CASRQSGTGGYTF. CDR3 DNA: TGTGCCAGCAGACAATCCGGGACAGGTGGCTACACCTTC. This chain connects TRBV7-3 to TRBJ1-2; TRBD1 aligns across 8 bases. This CDR3 contains 13 residues. CDR1 is SGHTA and CDR2 is FQGTGA in the germline V gene. The V segment lost 6 bases and the J segment 7 bases; nucleotides outside the gene matches: 7.

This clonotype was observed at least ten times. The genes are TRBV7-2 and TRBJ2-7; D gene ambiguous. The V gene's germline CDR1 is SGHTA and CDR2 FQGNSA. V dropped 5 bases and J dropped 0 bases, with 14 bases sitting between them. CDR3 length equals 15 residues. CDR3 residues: CASSLTLAASYEQYF. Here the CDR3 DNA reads TGTGCCAGCAGCCTGACATTGGCGGCCTCCTACGAGCAGTACTTC.

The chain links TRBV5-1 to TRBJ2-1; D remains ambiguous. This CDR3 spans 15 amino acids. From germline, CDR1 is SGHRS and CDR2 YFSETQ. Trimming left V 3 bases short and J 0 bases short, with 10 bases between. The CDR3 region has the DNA TGCGCCAGCAGCTATACAGATAGCTCCTACAATGAGCAGTTCTTC. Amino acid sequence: CASSYTDSSYNEQFF. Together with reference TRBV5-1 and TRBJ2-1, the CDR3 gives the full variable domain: KAGVTQTPRYLIKTRGQQVTLSCSPISGHRSVSWYQQTPGQGLQFLFEYFSETQRNKGNFPGRFSGRQFSNSRSEMNVSTLELGDSALYLCASSYTDSSYNEQFFGPGTRLTVL.

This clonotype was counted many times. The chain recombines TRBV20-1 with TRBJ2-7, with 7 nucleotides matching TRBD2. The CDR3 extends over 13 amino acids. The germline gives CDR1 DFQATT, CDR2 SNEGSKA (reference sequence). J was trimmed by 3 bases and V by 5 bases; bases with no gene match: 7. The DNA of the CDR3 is TGCAGTGCTCCGGGGGAGGGATTCTACGAGCAGTACTTC. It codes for CSAPGEGFYEQYF.

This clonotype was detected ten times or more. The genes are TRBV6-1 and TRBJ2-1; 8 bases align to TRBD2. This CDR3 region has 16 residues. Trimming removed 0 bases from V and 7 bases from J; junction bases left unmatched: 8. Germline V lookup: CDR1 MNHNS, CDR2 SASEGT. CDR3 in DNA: TGTGCCAGCAGTGAAGCCTCAGCGGGAGTCAGGAATGAGCAGTTCTTC. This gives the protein CASSEASAGVRNEQFF.

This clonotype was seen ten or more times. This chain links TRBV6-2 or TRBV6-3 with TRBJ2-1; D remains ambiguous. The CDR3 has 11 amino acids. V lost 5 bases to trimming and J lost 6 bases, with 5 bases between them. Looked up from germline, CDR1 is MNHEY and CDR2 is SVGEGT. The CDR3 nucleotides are TGTGCCAGCAGTCCCCTCAATGAGCAGTTCTTC. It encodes CASSPLNEQFF.

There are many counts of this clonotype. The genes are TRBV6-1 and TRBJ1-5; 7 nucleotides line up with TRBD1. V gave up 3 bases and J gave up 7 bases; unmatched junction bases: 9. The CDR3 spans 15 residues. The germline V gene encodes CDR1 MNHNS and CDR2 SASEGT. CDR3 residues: CASSDKQGRGQPQHF. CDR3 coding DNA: TGTGCCAGCAGTGATAAACAGGGGAGAGGGCAGCCCCAGCATTTT.

CDR3 nucleotides: TGTGCCAGCAGTGTGGGACAGGGGTCTAGACACGGGCAGTACTTC. This translates into CASSVGQGSRHGQYF. V gene TRBV25-1 combines with J gene TRBJ2-7; 10 positions match TRBD1. Germline V lookup: CDR1 MGHDK, CDR2 SYGVNS. The CDR3 is made up of 15 amino acids. Trimming at V came to 4 bases and at J to 9 bases, leaving 12 bases not matched to a gene.

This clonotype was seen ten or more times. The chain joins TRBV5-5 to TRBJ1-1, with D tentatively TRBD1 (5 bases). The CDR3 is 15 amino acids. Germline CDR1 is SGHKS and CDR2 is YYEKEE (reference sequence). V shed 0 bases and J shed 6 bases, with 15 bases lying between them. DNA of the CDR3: TGTGCCAGCAGCTTGGTCCCCTTGGGGGGACCTGAAGCTTTCTTT. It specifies CASSLVPLGGPEAFF.

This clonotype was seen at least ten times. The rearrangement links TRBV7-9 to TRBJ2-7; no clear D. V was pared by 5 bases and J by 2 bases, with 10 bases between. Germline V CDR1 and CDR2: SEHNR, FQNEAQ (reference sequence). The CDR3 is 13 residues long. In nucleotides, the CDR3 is TGTGCCAGCAGCCCCTTCGTTGCCTACGAGCAGTACTTC. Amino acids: CASSPFVAYEQYF.

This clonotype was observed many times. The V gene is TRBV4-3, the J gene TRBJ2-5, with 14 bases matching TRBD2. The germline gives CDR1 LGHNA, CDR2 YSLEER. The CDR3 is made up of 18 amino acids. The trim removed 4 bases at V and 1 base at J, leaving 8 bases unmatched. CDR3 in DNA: TGCGCCAGCAGCCTCGGACTAGCGGGAGGAGGAGTCCAAGAGACCCAGTACTTC. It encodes CASSLGLAGGGVQETQYF.

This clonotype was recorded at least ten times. The DNA for the CDR3 is TGTGCCAGCAGCCCAGGGTCGGGACTTGCATACGAGCAGTACTTC. Protein sequence: CASSPGSGLAYEQYF. The chain is built from TRBV9 and TRBJ2-7, with a weak D call TRBD2 (6 bases). CDR1 and CDR2 (germline): SGDLS, YYNGEE. V was clipped by 4 bases and J by 4 bases, with 18 bases between them. This CDR3 is 15 amino acids long.

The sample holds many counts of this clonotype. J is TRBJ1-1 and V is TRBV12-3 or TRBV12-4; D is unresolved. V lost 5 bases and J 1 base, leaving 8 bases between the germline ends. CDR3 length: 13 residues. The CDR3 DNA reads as TGTGCCAGCAGTAAGACGGCGAACACTGAAGCTTTCTTT. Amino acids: CASSKTANTEAFF.

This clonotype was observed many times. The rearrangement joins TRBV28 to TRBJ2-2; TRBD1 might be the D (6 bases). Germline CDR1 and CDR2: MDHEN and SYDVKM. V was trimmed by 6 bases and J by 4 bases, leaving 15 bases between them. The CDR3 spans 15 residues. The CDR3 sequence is CASSGDKAVTGELFF. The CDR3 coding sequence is TGTGCCAGCAGCGGGGACAAGGCGGTCACCGGGGAGCTGTTTTTT. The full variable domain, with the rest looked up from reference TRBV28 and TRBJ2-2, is DVKVTQSSRYLVKRTGEKVFLECVQDMDHENMFWYRQDPGLGLRLIYFSYDVKMKEKGDIPEGYSVSREKKERFSLILESASTNQTSMYLCASSGDKAVTGELFFGEGSRLTVL.